This T cell receptor (beta chain) was identified in a study of early T cells in non-severe SARS-CoV-2 infection. Study at large: From unsorted whole blood, bulk RNA was sequenced, and the chains remained unpaired.

Unique molecular identifiers (one per individual cDNA molecule) were attached. A single record per CDR3 protein comes from TCRdb applying MiXCR to the 5' RACE reads. The table records over 80,000 distinct CDR3 sequences, about 12% of them present only once. The germline V gene encodes CDR1 KGHSH and CDR2 LQKENI. V was clipped by 0 bases and J by 9 bases, with 13 bases between them. The CDR3 extends over 14 amino acids. This clonotype showed up just a few times. The chain couples TRBV18 to TRBJ2-3; D is uncertain. The source material was whole blood, sampled at baseline. The sequence came from an adult who was a healthcare worker with PCR-confirmed SARS-CoV-2 infection or an uninfected control (not recorded which). The CDR3 is CASSPPGLPPTQYF. For the CDR3, the DNA is TGTGCCAGCTCACCACCGGGCCTTCCCCCGACGCAGTATTTT.